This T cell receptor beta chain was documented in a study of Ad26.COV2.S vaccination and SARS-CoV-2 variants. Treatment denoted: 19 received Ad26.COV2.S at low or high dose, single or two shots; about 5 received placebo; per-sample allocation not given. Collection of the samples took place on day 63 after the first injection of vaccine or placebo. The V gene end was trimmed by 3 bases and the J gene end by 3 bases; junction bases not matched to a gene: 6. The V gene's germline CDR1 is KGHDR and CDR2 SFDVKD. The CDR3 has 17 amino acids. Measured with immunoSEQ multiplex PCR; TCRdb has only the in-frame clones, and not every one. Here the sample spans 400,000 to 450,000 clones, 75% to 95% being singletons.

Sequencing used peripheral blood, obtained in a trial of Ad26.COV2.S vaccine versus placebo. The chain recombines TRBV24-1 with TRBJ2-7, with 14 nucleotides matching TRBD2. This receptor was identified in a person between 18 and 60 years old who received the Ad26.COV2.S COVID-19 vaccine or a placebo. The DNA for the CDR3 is TGTGCCACCAGTGATGAGGGACTAGCGGGAGTGTTCTACGAGCAGTACTTC. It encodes CATSDEGLAGVFYEQYF.